The 13 T cell receptor beta chains presented below share a single source sample, sequenced in a study of graft-versus-host responses after intestinal transplantation. For these TCRs, the target antigens are not known. The repertoire was sequenced with immunoSEQ multiplex PCR; TCRdb's copy has only in-frame clones and lacks some. Here the sample spans over 65,000 clones, approximately 90% being singletons. The sample was unstimulated CD8+ T cells sorted from spleen or lymph node cells, taken before transplant. All receptors come from a human donor who was the organ donor for an intestinal transplant.

The J gene is TRBJ1-4, the V gene TRBV5-8, with a tentative D call TRBD1 (5 bases). V was pared by 2 bases and J by 7 bases, with 12 bases between. This CDR3 is built from 14 residues. Germline lookup yields CDR1 SGHTS and CDR2 YDEGEE. DNA for the CDR3: TGTGCCAGCAGCTTCAGGGATGGTGTTGAAAAACTGTTTTTT. Its translation is CASSFRDGVEKLFF.

The chain recombines TRBV5-6 with TRBJ2-2; D gene uncertain. Germline V lookup: CDR1 SGHDT, CDR2 YYEEEE. Trimming took 2 bases from V and 0 from J, leaving 11 bases between them. This CDR3 is built from 16 residues. The CDR3 loop reads CASSFGSVANTGELFF. The DNA of the CDR3 is TGTGCCAGCAGCTTTGGGTCGGTAGCGAACACCGGGGAGCTGTTTTTT. The complete variable domain, with remaining parts taken from reference TRBV5-6 and TRBJ2-2, reads DAGVTQSPTHLIKTRGQQVTLRCSPKSGHDTVSWYQQALGQGPQFIFQYYEEEERQRGNFPDRFSGHQFPNYSSELNVNALLLGDSALYLCASSFGSVANTGELFFGEGSRLTVL.

The chain links TRBV6-5 to TRBJ2-3; tentatively, D is TRBD2 (5 bases). This CDR3 has 14 residues. V dropped 6 bases and J dropped 0 bases, with 10 bases sitting between them. The germline V gene has CDR1 MNHEY and CDR2 SVGAGI. CDR3 protein: CASRVSGSTDTQYF. In DNA, the CDR3 is TGTGCCAGCAGAGTCTCGGGGAGCACAGATACGCAGTATTTT.

The rearrangement joins TRBV5-1 to TRBJ2-5; D gene ambiguous. The length of the CDR3 is 11 residues. Germline V gene sequence: CDR1 SGHRS, CDR2 YFSETQ. The germline V and J ends were trimmed by 2 bases and 5 bases, with 4 bases remaining between them. CDR3: CASSFGETQYF. The DNA of the CDR3 is TGCGCCAGCAGCTTCGGGGAGACCCAGTACTTC.

This CDR3 is CASSLGTSGNTDTQYF. The CDR3 region has the DNA TGCGCCAGCAGTCTAGGGACTAGCGGAAACACAGATACGCAGTATTTT. The chain links TRBV10-2 to TRBJ2-3; 11 bases agree with TRBD2. The CDR3 consists of 16 residues. The V segment lost 5 bases and the J segment 2 bases; nucleotides outside the gene matches: 6. The germline V gene has CDR1 WSHSY and CDR2 SAAADI.

The CDR3, as DNA: TGTGCCATTCCGGGACAGGGGGGCACTGAAGCTTTCTTT. Residues: CAIPGQGGTEAFF. This chain connects TRBV13 to TRBJ1-1, with 11 bases that match TRBD1. Germline trimming cut 10 bases from V and 4 bases from J; bases unmatched to any gene: 5. CDR1 is PRHDT and CDR2 is FYEKMQ in the germline V gene (reference sequence). CDR3 size: 13 residues.

The V gene is TRBV19, the J gene TRBJ2-7; D possibly uses TRBD1 or TRBD2 (5 bases each). This CDR3 has 12 amino acids. V was pared by 10 bases and J by 2 bases, with 12 bases between. The germline CDR1 and CDR2 sequences are LNHDA and SQIVND (reference sequence). CDR3 sequence: CATRDGPYEQYF. CDR3 nucleotide sequence: TGTGCCACCCGGGACGGACCCTACGAGCAGTACTTC.

V gene TRBV7-2 combines with J gene TRBJ1-1; D gene unclear. The CDR3 totals 14 residues. Germline assignment: CDR1 SGHTA and CDR2 FQGNSA. Trimming cost V 1 base and J 1 base, with 7 bases left between them. The CDR3 reads CASSLGRGNTEAFF. The CDR3 DNA follows: TGTGCCAGCAGCTTAGGGCGTGGGAACACTGAAGCTTTCTTT.

This chain links TRBV7-3 with TRBJ2-7, with D perhaps matching TRBD2 (6 bases). The CDR3 runs 13 residues. The germline V and J ends were trimmed by 6 bases and 4 bases, with 13 bases remaining between them. Germline CDR1 is SGHTA and CDR2 is FQGTGA. The CDR3 bases are TGTGCCAGCAGTCATGGTAGCGGTTACGAGCAGTACTTC. This sequence encodes CASSHGSGYEQYF.

The chain has TRBV5-8 and TRBJ2-6; D is perhaps TRBD1 (5 bases). Germline CDR1 reads SGHTS; CDR2 reads YDEGEE. V lost 2 bases, J lost 2 bases, and 20 bases lay in between. This CDR3 comprises 19 residues. CDR3 sequence (DNA): TGTGCCAGCAGCTTAGTCCGGACACCGAGCGACCCTGGGGCCAACGTCCTGACTTTC. As protein: CASSLVRTPSDPGANVLTF.

This rearrangement joins TRBV29-1 to TRBJ2-6; D remains unclear. Germline loops: CDR1 SQVTM, CDR2 ANQGSEA. The V and J ends lost 2 bases and 2 bases respectively, with 10 bases between them. The CDR3 has 15 residues. The CDR3 spells CSVELETTGANVLTF. The CDR3 bases are TGCAGCGTTGAATTGGAGACCACTGGGGCCAACGTCCTGACTTTC.

The genes are TRBV6-5 and TRBJ2-7, with TRBD1 as a possible D gene (5 bases). The V gene's germline CDR1 is MNHEY and CDR2 SVGAGI. The CDR3 totals 13 residues. Trimming stripped 5 bases from V and 6 bases from J, with 14 bases between. The CDR3 sequence: CASSLGVLTEQYF. CDR3 bases: TGTGCCAGCAGTCTAGGGGTGCTTACCGAGCAGTACTTC.

The rearrangement uses TRBV7-9 and TRBJ1-2; 7 nucleotides line up with TRBD1. The V segment lost 6 bases and the J segment 4 bases; nucleotides outside the gene matches: 8. Germline V CDR1 and CDR2: SEHNR, FQNEAQ (reference sequence). The CDR3 consists of 14 residues. CDR3 DNA: TGTGCCAGCAGGACGACAGGGTTGGGCTATGGCTACACCTTC. It is translated as CASRTTGLGYGYTF.